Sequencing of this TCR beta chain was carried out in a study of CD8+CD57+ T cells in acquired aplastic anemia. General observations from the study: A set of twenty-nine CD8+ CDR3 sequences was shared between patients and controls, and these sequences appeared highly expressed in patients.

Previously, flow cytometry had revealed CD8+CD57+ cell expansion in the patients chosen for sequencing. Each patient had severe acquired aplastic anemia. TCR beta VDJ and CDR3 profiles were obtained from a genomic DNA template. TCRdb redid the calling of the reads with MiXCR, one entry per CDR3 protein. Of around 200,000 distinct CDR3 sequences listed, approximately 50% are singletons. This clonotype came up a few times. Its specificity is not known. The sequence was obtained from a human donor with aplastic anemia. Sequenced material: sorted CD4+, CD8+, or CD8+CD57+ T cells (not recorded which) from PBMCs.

CDR3: CASVDRVSYNEQFF. The CDR3 DNA sequence: TGCGCCAGCGTCGACAGGGTTTCCTACAATGAGCAGTTCTTC. The chain has TRBV10-2 and TRBJ2-1; 7 bases fit TRBD1. The CDR3 contains 14 residues. J was trimmed by 1 base and V by 8 bases; bases with no gene match: 5. Germline V gives CDR1 WSHSY, CDR2 SAAADI.